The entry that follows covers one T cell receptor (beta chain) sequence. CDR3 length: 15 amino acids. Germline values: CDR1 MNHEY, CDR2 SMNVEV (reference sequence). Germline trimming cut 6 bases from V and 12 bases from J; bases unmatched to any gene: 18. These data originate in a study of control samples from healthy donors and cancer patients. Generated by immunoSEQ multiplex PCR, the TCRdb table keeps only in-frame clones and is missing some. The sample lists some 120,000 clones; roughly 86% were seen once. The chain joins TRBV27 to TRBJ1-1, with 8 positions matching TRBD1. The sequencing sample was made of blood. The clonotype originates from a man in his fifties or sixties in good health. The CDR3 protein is CASSTTLQGANPTFF. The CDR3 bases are TGTGCCAGCAGCACTACGTTGCAGGGGGCGAATCCTACTTTCTTT.